This T cell receptor (beta chain) came from a study of shared clonotypes between healthy human individuals. A note on this clone: Its antigen is unknown.

Study conclusions and caveats: Shared clonotypes: 4.5% to 6.5% naive CD4, about 3.5% naive CD8, about 2.2% memory CD4, about 0.41% memory CD8.

A deep-level run was used for the assay. The data were produced by immunoSEQ multiplex PCR, yet TCRdb's version contains in-frame clones alone and is incomplete. The repertoire holds about a million clones, 77% seen once, with about 0.94% in the top ten. The sequence derives from a man younger than 30 in good health. Some clones in this sample may be carry-over from other donors' samples. The source material was memory CD4+ T cells from PBMCs. The subset denotes: CD45RA-negative fraction.

The CDR3 sequence: CASSPDRNTGELFF. CDR3 nucleotides: TGTGCCAGTAGTCCGGACAGGAACACCGGGGAGCTGTTTTTT. The chain links TRBV19 to TRBJ2-2, with D tentatively TRBD1 (6 bases). V lost 5 bases, J lost 1 base, and 8 bases lay in between. The CDR3 spans 14 residues. Per germline, CDR1 LNHDA and CDR2 SQIVND (reference sequence). The variable domain in full, with the rest retrieved from reference TRBV19 and TRBJ2-2, is DGGITQSPKYLFRKEGQNVTLSCEQNLNHDAMYWYRQDPGQGLRLIYYSQIVNDFQKGDIAEGYSVSREKKESFPLTVTSAQKNPTAFYLCASSPDRNTGELFFGEGSRLTVL.